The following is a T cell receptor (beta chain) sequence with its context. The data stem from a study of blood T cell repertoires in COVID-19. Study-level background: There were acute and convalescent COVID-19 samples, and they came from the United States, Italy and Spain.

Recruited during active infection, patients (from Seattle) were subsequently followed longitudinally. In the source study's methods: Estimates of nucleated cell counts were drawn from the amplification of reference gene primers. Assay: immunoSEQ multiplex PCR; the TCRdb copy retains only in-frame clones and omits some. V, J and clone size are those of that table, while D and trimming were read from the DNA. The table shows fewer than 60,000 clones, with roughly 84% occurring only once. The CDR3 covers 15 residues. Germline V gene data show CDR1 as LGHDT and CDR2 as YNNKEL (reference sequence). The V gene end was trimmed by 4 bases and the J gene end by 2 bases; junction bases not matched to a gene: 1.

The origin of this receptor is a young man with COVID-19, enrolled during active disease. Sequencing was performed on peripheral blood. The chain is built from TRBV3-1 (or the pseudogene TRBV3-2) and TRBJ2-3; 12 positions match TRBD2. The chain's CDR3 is CASSPSGRATDTQYF. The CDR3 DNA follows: TGTGCCAGCAGCCCTAGCGGGAGGGCCACAGATACGCAGTATTTT.